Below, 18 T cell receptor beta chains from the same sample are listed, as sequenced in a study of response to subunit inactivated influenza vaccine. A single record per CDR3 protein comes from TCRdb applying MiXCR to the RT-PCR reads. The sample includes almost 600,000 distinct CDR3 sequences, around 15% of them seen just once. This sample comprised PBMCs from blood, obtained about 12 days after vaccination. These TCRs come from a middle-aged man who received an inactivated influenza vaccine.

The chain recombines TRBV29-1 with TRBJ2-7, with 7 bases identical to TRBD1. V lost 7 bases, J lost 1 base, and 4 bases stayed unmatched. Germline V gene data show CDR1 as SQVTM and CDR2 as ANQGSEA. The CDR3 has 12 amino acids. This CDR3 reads CSAQTGSYEQYF. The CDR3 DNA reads TGCAGCGCCCAGACAGGGTCCTACGAGCAGTACTTC.

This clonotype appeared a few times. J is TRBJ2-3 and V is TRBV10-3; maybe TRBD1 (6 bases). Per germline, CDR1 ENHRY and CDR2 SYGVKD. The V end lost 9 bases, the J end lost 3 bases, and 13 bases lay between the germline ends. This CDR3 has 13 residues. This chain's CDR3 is CAMSRQVTDTQYF. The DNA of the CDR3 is TGTGCCATGAGTCGACAGGTTACAGATACGCAGTATTTT.

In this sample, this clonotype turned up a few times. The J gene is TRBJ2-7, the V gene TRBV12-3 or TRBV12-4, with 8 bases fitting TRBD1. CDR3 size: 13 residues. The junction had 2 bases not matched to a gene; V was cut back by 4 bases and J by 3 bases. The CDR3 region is CASSWDRNYEQYF. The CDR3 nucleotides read TGTGCCAGCAGTTGGGACAGGAACTACGAGCAGTACTTC.

The CDR3 sequence: CSASATSGDAYEQYF. In nucleotides, the CDR3 is TGCAGTGCTAGTGCAACTAGCGGGGATGCCTACGAGCAGTACTTC. The chain is built from TRBV20-1 and TRBJ2-7, with 10 bases identical to TRBD2. From germline, CDR1 is DFQATT and CDR2 SNEGSKA (reference sequence). This CDR3 is built from 15 residues. After removal of 3 bases from V and 2 bases from J, the junction contained 7 bases not matched to a gene.

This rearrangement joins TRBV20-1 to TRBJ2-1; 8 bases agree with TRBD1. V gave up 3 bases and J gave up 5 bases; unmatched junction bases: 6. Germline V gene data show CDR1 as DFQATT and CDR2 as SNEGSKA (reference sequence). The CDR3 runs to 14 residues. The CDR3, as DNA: TGCAGTGCTAGGGGGGGACAGGTTAACAATGAGCAGTTCTTC. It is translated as CSARGGQVNNEQFF.

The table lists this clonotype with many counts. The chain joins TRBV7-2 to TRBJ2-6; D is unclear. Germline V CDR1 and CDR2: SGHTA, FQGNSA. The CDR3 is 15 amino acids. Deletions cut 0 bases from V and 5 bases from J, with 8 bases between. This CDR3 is CASSLANLRANVLTF. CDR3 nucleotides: TGTGCCAGCAGCTTAGCGAACCTAAGGGCCAACGTCCTGACTTTC.

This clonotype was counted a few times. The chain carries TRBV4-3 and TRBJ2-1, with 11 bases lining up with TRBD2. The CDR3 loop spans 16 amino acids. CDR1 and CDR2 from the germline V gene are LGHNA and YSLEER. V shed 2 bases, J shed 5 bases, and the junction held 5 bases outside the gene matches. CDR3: CASSQSPSGGNNEQFF. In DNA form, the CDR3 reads TGCGCCAGCAGCCAAAGTCCTAGCGGGGGGAACAATGAGCAGTTCTTC.

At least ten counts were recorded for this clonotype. CDR3 residues: CASSLATPTGELFF. CDR3 DNA sequence: TGTGCCAGCAGTTTGGCGACGCCCACCGGGGAGCTGTTTTTT. V is TRBV12-3 or TRBV12-4 and J is TRBJ2-2; no reliable D call. There are 14 residues in the CDR3. Trimming pared 3 bases from V and 4 bases from J, leaving 9 bases between.

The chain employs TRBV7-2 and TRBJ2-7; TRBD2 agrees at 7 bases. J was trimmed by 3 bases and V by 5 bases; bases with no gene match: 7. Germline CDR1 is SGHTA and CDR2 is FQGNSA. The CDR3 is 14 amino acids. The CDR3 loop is CASSQTSQNYEQYF. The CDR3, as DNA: TGTGCCAGCAGCCAGACTAGCCAAAACTACGAGCAGTACTTC.

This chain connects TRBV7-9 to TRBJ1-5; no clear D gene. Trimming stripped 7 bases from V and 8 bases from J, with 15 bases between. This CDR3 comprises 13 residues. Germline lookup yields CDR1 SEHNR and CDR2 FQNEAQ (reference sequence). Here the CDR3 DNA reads TGTGCCAGCAACTTTAACGGAATGGAGCCCCAGCATTTT. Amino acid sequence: CASNFNGMEPQHF.

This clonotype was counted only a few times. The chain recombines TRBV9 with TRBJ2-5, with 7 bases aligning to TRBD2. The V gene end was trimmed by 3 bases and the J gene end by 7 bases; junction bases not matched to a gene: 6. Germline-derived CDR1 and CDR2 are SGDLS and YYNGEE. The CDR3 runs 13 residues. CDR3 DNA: TGTGCCAGCAGCGCCCCCGGGGGGTGGACCCAGTACTTC. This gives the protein CASSAPGGWTQYF. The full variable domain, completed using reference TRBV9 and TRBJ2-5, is DSGVTQTPKHLITATGQRVTLRCSPRSGDLSVYWYQQSLDQGLQFLIQYYNGEERAKGNILERFSAQQFPDLHSELNLSSLELGDSALYFCASSAPGGWTQYFGPGTRLLVL.

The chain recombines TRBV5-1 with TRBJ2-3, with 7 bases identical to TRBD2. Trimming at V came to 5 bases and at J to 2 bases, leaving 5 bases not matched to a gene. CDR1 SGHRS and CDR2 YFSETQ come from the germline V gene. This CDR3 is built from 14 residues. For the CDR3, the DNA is TGCGCCAGCAGGCTAGCGGATTCCACAGATACGCAGTATTTT. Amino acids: CASRLADSTDTQYF. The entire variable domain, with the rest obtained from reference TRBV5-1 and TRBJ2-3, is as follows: KAGVTQTPRYLIKTRGQQVTLSCSPISGHRSVSWYQQTPGQGLQFLFEYFSETQRNKGNFPGRFSGRQFSNSRSEMNVSTLELGDSALYLCASRLADSTDTQYFGPGTRLTVL.

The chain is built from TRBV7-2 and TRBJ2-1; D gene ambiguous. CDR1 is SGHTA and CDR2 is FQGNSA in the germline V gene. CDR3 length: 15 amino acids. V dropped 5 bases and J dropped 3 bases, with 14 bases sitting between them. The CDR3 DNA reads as TGTGCCAGCAGCCCAACGTGGGGTTACTACAATGAGCAGTTCTTC. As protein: CASSPTWGYYNEQFF.

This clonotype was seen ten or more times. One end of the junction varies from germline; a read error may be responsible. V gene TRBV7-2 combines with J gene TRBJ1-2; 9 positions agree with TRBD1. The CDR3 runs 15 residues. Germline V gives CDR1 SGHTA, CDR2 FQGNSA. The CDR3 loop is CASSLVPGQGYGYTF. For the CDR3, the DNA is TGTGCCAGCAGTTTAGTCCCGGGACAGGGATATGGCTACACCTTC. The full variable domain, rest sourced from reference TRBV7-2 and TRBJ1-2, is GAGVSQSPSNKVTEKGKDVELRCDPISGHTALYWYRQSLGQGLEFLIYFQGNSAPDKSGLPSDRFSAERTGGSVSTLTIQRTQQEDSAVYLCASSLVPGQGYGYTFGSGTRLTVV.

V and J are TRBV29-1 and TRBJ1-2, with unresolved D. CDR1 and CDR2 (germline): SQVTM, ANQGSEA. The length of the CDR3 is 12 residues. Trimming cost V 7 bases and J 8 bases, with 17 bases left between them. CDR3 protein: CSGGLSTQGYTF. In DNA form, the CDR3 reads TGCAGCGGTGGACTCTCTACACAGGGCTACACCTTC.

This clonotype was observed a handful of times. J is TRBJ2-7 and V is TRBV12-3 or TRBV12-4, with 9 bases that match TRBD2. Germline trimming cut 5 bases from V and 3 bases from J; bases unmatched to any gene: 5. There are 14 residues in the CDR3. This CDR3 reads CASSLLAGFYEQYF. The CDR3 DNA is TGTGCCAGCAGTCTGCTAGCGGGGTTCTACGAGCAGTACTTC.

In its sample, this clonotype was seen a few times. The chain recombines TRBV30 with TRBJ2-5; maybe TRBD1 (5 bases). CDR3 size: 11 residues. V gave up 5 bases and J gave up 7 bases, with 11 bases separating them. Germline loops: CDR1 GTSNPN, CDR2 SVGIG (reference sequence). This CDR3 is CAWGGAATQYF. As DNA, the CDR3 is TGTGCCTGGGGTGGGGCCGCGACCCAGTACTTC.

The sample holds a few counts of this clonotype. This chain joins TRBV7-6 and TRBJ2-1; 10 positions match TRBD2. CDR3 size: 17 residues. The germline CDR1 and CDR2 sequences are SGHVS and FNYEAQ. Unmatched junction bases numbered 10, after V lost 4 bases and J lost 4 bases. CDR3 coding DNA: TGTGCCAGCAGCTACCCCTCTAGCGGGGGAACTTACAATGAGCAGTTCTTC. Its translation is CASSYPSSGGTYNEQFF.